These 13 T cell receptor beta chains were sequenced from one sample in a study of shared clonotypes between healthy human individuals. Naive CD8 cells comprised CD45RO-negative, CCR7-positively selected cells, excluding terminally differentiated effector memory CD45RA+ cells. The protocol was immunoSEQ multiplex PCR, while the TCRdb copy is restricted to in-frame clones and leaves out a portion. The table records around 2,000,000 clones, 85% to 95% of them present only once. Specimen: naive CD8+ T cells from PBMCs. These receptors came from a man aged 18 to 35 in good health. Some clones in this sample may be carry-over from other donors' samples.

The chain links TRBV5-1 to TRBJ2-1; D perhaps matches TRBD2 (6 bases). CDR1 is SGHRS, CDR2 YFSETQ, per germline. The length of the CDR3 is 14 residues. The germline V and J ends were trimmed by 6 bases and 6 bases, with 16 bases remaining between them. For the CDR3, the DNA is TGCGCCAGCACCCTTAGGGGAGGCAGCAATGAGCAGTTCTTC. Protein product: CASTLRGGSNEQFF.

The J gene is TRBJ2-7, the V gene TRBV9; the D gene could be TRBD1 or TRBD2 (5 bases each). The CDR3 spans 15 residues. V lost 3 bases and J lost 2, with 15 bases in between. Germline CDR1 SGDLS, CDR2 YYNGEE. The CDR3 bases are TGTGCCAGCAGCGGGACCGGGACGGCCCCCTACGAGCAGTACTTC. The encoded protein is CASSGTGTAPYEQYF.

The chain carries TRBV5-6 and TRBJ1-1; 9 bases line up with TRBD1. V trimming: 5 bases; J trimming: 4 bases; junction bases outside the gene matches: 3. The germline CDR1 and CDR2 sequences are SGHDT and YYEEEE. The CDR3 loop spans 13 amino acids. CDR3 amino acids: CASRGTGSTEAFF. CDR3 nucleotide sequence: TGTGCCAGCAGGGGGACAGGGAGCACTGAAGCTTTCTTT.

The V call is TRBV7-9, the J call TRBJ1-2; D gene uncertain. V was clipped by 6 bases and J by 0 bases, with 14 bases between them. This CDR3 has 15 residues. Germline lookup yields CDR1 SEHNR and CDR2 FQNEAQ (reference sequence). CDR3 loop: CASRDSGPPNYGYTF. The CDR3 nucleotides are TGTGCCAGCAGAGACTCAGGACCGCCTAACTATGGCTACACCTTC.

Points on this clone: Different DNA sequences within this sample yield the same CDR3. The chain links TRBV27 to TRBJ2-1; a possible D gene is TRBD1 (6 bases). The germline V and J ends were trimmed by 3 bases and 8 bases, with 8 bases remaining between them. This CDR3 has 12 amino acids. Germline V gene data show CDR1 as MNHEY and CDR2 as SMNVEV (reference sequence). In DNA, the CDR3 is TGTGCCAGCAGTTTCAGGGGACATGAGCAGTTCTTC. It specifies CASSFRGHEQFF.

This clone was counted once. The chain couples TRBV9 to TRBJ2-5; 8 nucleotides line up with TRBD1. Germline loops: CDR1 SGDLS, CDR2 YYNGEE. The CDR3 is 15 residues long. With V trimmed by 0 bases and J by 5 bases, 6 bases remained unmatched. The DNA for the CDR3 is TGTGCCAGCAGCGTAGGTCAGGGGGCCTGGGAGACCCAGTACTTC. Translated: CASSVGQGAWETQYF.

This chain uses TRBV23-1 with TRBJ2-5; TRBD2 is a possible D gene (6 bases). TRBV23-1 is noted as an ORF with a role that remains uncertain. This CDR3 spans 17 amino acids. The ends were cut back, 7 bases at V and 2 bases at J, with 23 bases in the middle. The CDR3 region is CASTPKGTRLTQETQYF. The CDR3 DNA reads as TGCGCCAGCACCCCCAAGGGGACTCGTCTAACACAAGAGACCCAGTACTTC.

This chain links TRBV7-3 with TRBJ2-1; 7 bases fit TRBD1. Germline assignment: CDR1 SGHTA and CDR2 FQGTGA. V lost 4 bases to trimming and J lost 8 bases; unmatched junction nucleotides: 11. CDR3 length equals 15 residues. CDR3 sequence reads: CASSYIRGHRDEQFF. The CDR3 nucleotides are TGTGCCAGCAGCTATATAAGGGGGCATCGGGATGAGCAGTTCTTC.

The chain employs TRBV7-6 and TRBJ2-3, with D unresolved. From germline, CDR1 is SGHVS and CDR2 FNYEAQ. This CDR3 spans 15 amino acids. V gave up 5 bases and J gave up 2 bases, with 14 bases separating them. The CDR3 is CASSAFLNPTDTQYF. The CDR3 region has the DNA TGTGCCAGCAGCGCCTTCCTCAACCCCACAGATACGCAGTATTTT.

The rearrangement links TRBV9 to TRBJ2-7; 8 bases align to TRBD1. After removal of 4 bases from V and 5 bases from J, the junction contained 11 bases not matched to a gene. The germline CDR1 and CDR2 sequences are SGDLS and YYNGEE. This CDR3 region has 15 residues. CDR3 nucleotide sequence: TGTGCCAGCAGCCTCTCGAGACAGGGGACCCACGAGCAGTACTTC. This translates into CASSLSRQGTHEQYF.

This chain uses TRBV4-1 with TRBJ2-7, with 14 positions matching TRBD2. V gave up 4 bases and J gave up 6 bases; unmatched junction bases: 5. Germline V gene data show CDR1 as MGHRA and CDR2 as YSYEKL. The length of the CDR3 is 15 residues. The CDR3 sequence is CASSPRLAGGIEQYF. For the CDR3, the DNA is TGCGCCAGCAGCCCCCGACTAGCGGGAGGGATCGAGCAGTACTTC.

The chain joins TRBV11-3 to TRBJ2-1, with 8 bases aligning to TRBD1. Germline values: CDR1 SGHNT, CDR2 YENEEA. CDR3 size: 13 residues. The junction had 3 bases not matched to a gene; V was cut back by 5 bases and J by 6 bases. CDR3 region: CASSGRGRNEQFF. Written as DNA, the CDR3 is TGTGCCAGCAGCGGCAGGGGGCGCAATGAGCAGTTCTTC.

In the case of this clone: It is unclear where the CDR3 begins or ends on the DNA, so no DNA is shown, and the CDR3 is as TCRdb lists it. V and J are TRBV9 and TRBJ2-1; the table's D call, TRBD2, was not checked against the DNA. Germline values: CDR1 SGDLS, CDR2 YYNGEE. The CDR3 is made up of 18 amino acids, end residues included. The CDR3 sequence is CASSVVSGPGVNYNEQFF.